The 7 T cell receptor beta chains given below trace back to one sample, sequenced in a study of T cell changes during pregnancy in multiple sclerosis. Sequencing used immunoSEQ multiplex PCR; TCRdb keeps in-frame clones, though not all of them. This table has under 120,000 clones, more than 85% appearing once. The starting material was peripheral blood, obtained after pregnancy. These receptors all come from a female donor with multiple sclerosis, enrolled in a pregnancy study.

This chain uses TRBV7-3 with TRBJ2-3; 8 bases are a match to TRBD2. The length of the CDR3 is 14 residues. Trimming took 5 bases from V and 5 from J; bases not matched to a gene: 6. Germline V gene lookup returns CDR1 SGHTA and CDR2 FQGTGA. The CDR3 nucleotides are TGTGCCAGCAGCCGAGCGGGGGCCGGAGATACGCAGTATTTT. Residues: CASSRAGAGDTQYF.

Only one count was recorded for this clone. The J gene is TRBJ1-6, the V gene TRBV9, with TRBD1 identical over 12 bases. The CDR3 sequence is 20 residues long. Per germline, CDR1 SGDLS and CDR2 YYNGEE. V dropped 0 bases and J dropped 5; count of bases not matched to a gene: 12. The CDR3 is CASSVASGQGADKNNSPLHF. The CDR3 nucleotides read TGTGCCAGCAGCGTAGCATCGGGACAGGGGGCGGATAAGAATAATTCACCCCTCCACTTT.

The chain combines TRBV2 with TRBJ1-6, with 7 nucleotides matching TRBD1. Germline V lookup: CDR1 SNHLY, CDR2 FYNNEI. Unmatched junction bases numbered 6, after V lost 6 bases and J lost 7 bases. CDR3 length: 14 residues. The CDR3 DNA reads TGTGCCAGCAGCCTTGGGACAGTGAATTCACCCCTCCACTTT. Its translation: CASSLGTVNSPLHF. Combining the CDR3 with reference TRBV2 and TRBJ1-6 gives the whole variable domain EPEVTQTPSHQVTQMGQEVILRCVPISNHLYFYWYRQILGQKVEFLVSFYNNEISEKSEIFDDQFSVERPDGSNFTLKIRSTKLEDSAMYFCASSLGTVNSPLHFGNGTRLTVT.

The chain links TRBV15 to TRBJ1-3; D unclear. The CDR3 length is 14 residues. Trimming cost V 4 bases and J 4 bases, with 11 bases left between them. Germline V gene data show CDR1 as LNHNV and CDR2 as YYDKDF (reference sequence). CDR3 DNA: TGTGCCACCAGCAATCCAGGAGGAGGAAACACCATATATTTT. It codes for CATSNPGGGNTIYF. Filled out from reference TRBV15 and TRBJ1-3, the complete variable domain reads DAMVIQNPRYQVTQFGKPVTLSCSQTLNHNVMYWYQQKSSQAPKLLFHYYDKDFNNEADTPDNFQSRRPNTSFCFLDIRSPGLGDTAMYLCATSNPGGGNTIYFGEGSWLTVV.

The rearrangement joins TRBV9 to TRBJ2-1; D is unclear. The V and J ends lost 3 bases and 4 bases respectively, with 8 bases between them. Germline loops: CDR1 SGDLS, CDR2 YYNGEE. The CDR3 runs to 13 residues. The CDR3 is CASSGAGYNEQFF. CDR3 coding DNA: TGTGCCAGCAGCGGCGCAGGATACAATGAGCAGTTCTTC.

About this clone itself: One junction end disagrees with the germline gene, perhaps due to a read error. The chain couples TRBV7-7 to TRBJ2-5; 11 nucleotides agree with TRBD2. CDR1 is SSHAT and CDR2 is FNYEAQ in the germline V gene (reference sequence). The CDR3 totals 16 residues. The CDR3 spells CASSLVAGGKGETQYF. CDR3 sequence (DNA): TGTGCTAGCAGCTTAGTAGCGGGGGGGAAGGGCGAGACCCAGTACTTC.

The chain couples TRBV2 to TRBJ1-1; no clear D. Trimming cost V 2 bases and J 4 bases, with 8 bases left between them. From germline, CDR1 is SNHLY and CDR2 FYNNEI. The CDR3 extends over 13 amino acids. The chain's CDR3 is CASSELVLTEAFF. CDR3 bases: TGTGCCAGCAGTGAACTTGTTCTCACTGAAGCTTTCTTT. Combining the CDR3 with reference TRBV2 and TRBJ1-1 gives the whole variable domain EPEVTQTPSHQVTQMGQEVILRCVPISNHLYFYWYRQILGQKVEFLVSFYNNEISEKSEIFDDQFSVERPDGSNFTLKIRSTKLEDSAMYFCASSELVLTEAFFGQGTRLTVV.